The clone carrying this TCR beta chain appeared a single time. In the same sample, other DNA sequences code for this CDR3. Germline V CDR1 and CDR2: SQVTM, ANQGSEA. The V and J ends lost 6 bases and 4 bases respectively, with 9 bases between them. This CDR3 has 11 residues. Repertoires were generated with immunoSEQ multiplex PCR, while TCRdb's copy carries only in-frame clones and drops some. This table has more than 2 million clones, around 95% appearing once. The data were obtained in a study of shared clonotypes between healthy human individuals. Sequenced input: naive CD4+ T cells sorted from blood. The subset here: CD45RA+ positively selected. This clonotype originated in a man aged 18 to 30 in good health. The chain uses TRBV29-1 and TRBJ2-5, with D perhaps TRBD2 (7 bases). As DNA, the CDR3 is TGCAGCGTGGCGGGGGCAGAGACCCAGTACTTC. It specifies CSVAGAETQYF. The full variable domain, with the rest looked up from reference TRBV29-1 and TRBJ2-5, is SAVISQKPSRDICQRGTSLTIQCQVDSQVTMMFWYRQQPGQSLTLIATANQGSEATYESGFVIDKFPISRPNLTFSTLTVSNMSPEDSSIYLCSVAGAETQYFGPGTRLLVL.